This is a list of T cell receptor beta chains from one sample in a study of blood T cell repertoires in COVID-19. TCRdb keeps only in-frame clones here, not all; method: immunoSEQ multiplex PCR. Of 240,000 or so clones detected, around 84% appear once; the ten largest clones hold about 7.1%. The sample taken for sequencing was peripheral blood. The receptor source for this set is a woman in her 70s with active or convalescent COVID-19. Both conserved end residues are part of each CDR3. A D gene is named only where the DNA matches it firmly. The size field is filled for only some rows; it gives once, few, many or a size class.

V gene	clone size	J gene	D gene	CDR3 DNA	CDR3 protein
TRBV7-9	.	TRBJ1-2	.	TGTGCCAGCAGCCCGCCGGGAGGGAACTATGGCTACACCTTC	CASSPPGGNYGYTF
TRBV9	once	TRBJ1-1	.	TGTGCCAGCAGCGAGAGACAGCCTTCTATGAACACTGAAGCTTTCTTT	CASSERQPSMNTEAFF
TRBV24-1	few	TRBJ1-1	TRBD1	TGTGCCACCAGTGGCCCCGGGACAGGGTTGGCGAACACTGAAGCTTTCTTT	CATSGPGTGLANTEAFF
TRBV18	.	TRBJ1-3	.	TGTGCCAGCTCGCCCTCTCTTCCCGGGGGCTCTGGAAACACCATATATTTT	CASSPSLPGGSGNTIYF
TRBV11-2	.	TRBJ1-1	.	TGTGCCAGCAGCTTAGATGGGGCCGGGGGGACTGAAGCTTTCTTT	CASSLDGAGGTEAFF
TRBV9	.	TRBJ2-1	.	TGTGCCAGCAGCTTTAGTCAGGTGACCGAGCAGTTCTTC	CASSFSQVTEQFF
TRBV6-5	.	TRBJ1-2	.	TGTGCCAGCAGACGGACAGCCGACTATGGCTACACCTTC	CASRRTADYGYTF
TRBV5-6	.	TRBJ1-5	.	TGTGCCAGCAGCTTTACCCCAGATCAGCCCCAGCATTTT	CASSFTPDQPQHF
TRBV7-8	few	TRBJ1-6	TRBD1	TGTGCCAGCAGCCCCGTGACAGGGGGCTTACCCCTCCACTTT	CASSPVTGGLPLHF
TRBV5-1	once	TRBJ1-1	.	TGCGCCAGCACTAACGTGGGACTCACTGAAGCTTTCTTT	CASTNVGLTEAFF
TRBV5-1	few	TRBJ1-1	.	TGCGCCAGCTACGGAATGAACAGCGGGGACACTGAAGCTTTCTTT	CASYGMNSGDTEAFF
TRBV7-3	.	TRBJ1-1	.	TGTGCCAGCAGTCCGAGGGGCAGGGGGAACACTGAAGCTTTCTTT	CASSPRGRGNTEAFF
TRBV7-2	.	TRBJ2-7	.	TGTGCCAGCAGCTCACAACGGGGGAACGAGCAGTACTTC	CASSSQRGNEQYF
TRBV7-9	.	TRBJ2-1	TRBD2	TGTGCCAGCAGCTTAGCTCTAGCGGGGGCTCTGGAGCAGTTCTTC	CASSLALAGALEQFF
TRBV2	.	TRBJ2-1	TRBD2	TGTGCCAGCAGTGAAAGACTAGCGGGGGGAAATGAGCAGTTCTTC	CASSERLAGGNEQFF
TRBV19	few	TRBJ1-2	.	TGTGCCAGTAGTAAAACAACCCCCTTCTACACCTTC	CASSKTTPFYTF
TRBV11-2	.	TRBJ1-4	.	TGTGCCAGCCGTCCCCCCGCAACTAATGAAAAACTGTTTTTT	CASRPPATNEKLFF
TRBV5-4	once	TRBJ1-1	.	TGTGCCAGCAGCCCCCTTCGCCAGACTGAAGCTTTCTTT	CASSPLRQTEAFF